Presented here are 11 T cell receptor beta chains from one specimen sequenced in a study of T cell responses to AZD1222 COVID-19 vaccine. Produced via immunoSEQ multiplex PCR; TCRdb's table is partial and in-frame only. This table holds roughly 92,000 clones, around 90% found once. The material sequenced was peripheral blood, taken on day 0 of AZD1222 vaccination. These receptor sequences come from an adult in good health.

This clone has just a few counts. The chain has TRBV7-3 and TRBJ2-3, with D possibly called TRBD1 or TRBD2 (7 bases each). V dropped 4 bases and J dropped 2 bases, with 16 bases sitting between them. CDR1 is SGHTA, CDR2 FQGTGA, per germline. This CDR3 contains 16 residues. CDR3 region: CASSSQGGAATDTQYF. The CDR3 DNA reads TGTGCCAGCAGCTCCCAGGGGGGGGCCGCCACAGATACGCAGTATTTT.

This chain joins TRBV6-2 or TRBV6-3 and TRBJ2-3, with TRBD1 matching over 7 bases. CDR3 length: 17 residues. CDR1 is MNHEY and CDR2 is SVGEGT in the germline V gene. Trimming removed 5 bases from V and 0 bases from J; junction bases left unmatched: 11. CDR3: CASSDDKTGRSTDTQYF. CDR3 bases: TGTGCCAGCAGTGACGACAAGACAGGGAGAAGCACAGATACGCAGTATTTT.

The chain carries TRBV19 and TRBJ1-5; D is unresolved. V shed 1 base and J shed 1 base, with 5 bases lying between them. CDR3 length: 14 amino acids. Germline lookup yields CDR1 LNHDA and CDR2 SQIVND (reference sequence). CDR3 sequence: CASSIVGSNQPQHF. For the CDR3, the DNA is TGTGCCAGTAGTATAGTAGGCAGCAATCAGCCCCAGCATTTT.

V usage is TRBV5-1 and J usage is TRBJ1-4, with 8 bases fitting TRBD1. The CDR3 runs 17 residues. CDR1 is SGHRS and CDR2 is YFSETQ in the germline V gene. The trim removed 4 bases at V and 0 bases at J, leaving 8 bases unmatched. DNA of the CDR3: TGCGCCAGCAGCAGGGGACAGGATCTTACAACTAATGAAAAACTGTTTTTT. Its protein product is CASSRGQDLTTNEKLFF.

The chain combines TRBV7-3 with TRBJ2-1; TRBD2 matches 12 bases. With V trimmed by 5 bases and J by 6 bases, 11 bases remained unmatched. In germline, CDR1 is SGHTA, CDR2 FQGTGA. CDR3 size: 17 residues. The CDR3 DNA reads as TGTGCCAGCAGCCCGTTCACACTAGCGGGGGGCTTCAATGAGCAGTTCTTC. This encodes CASSPFTLAGGFNEQFF. The variable domain in full, with the rest retrieved from reference TRBV7-3 and TRBJ2-1, is GAGVSQTPSNKVTEKGKYVELRCDPISGHTALYWYRQSLGQGPEFLIYFQGTGAADDSGLPNDRFFAVRPEGSVSTLKIQRTERGDSAVYLCASSPFTLAGGFNEQFFGPGTRLTVL.

The chain carries TRBV5-3 and TRBJ2-5, with TRBD2 as a possible D gene (5 bases). TRBV5-3 is assigned to the ORF class and has an uncertain function. Trimming removed 6 bases from V and 1 base from J, with 13 bases in between. The CDR3 totals 14 residues. CDR3 in amino acids: CARTTTRAQETQYF. In nucleotides, the CDR3 is TGTGCCAGAACTACCACTAGGGCCCAAGAGACCCAGTACTTC.

The chain has TRBV15 and TRBJ2-4; 8 nucleotides agree with TRBD1. The length of the CDR3 is 15 residues. CDR1 LNHNV and CDR2 YYDKDF come from the germline V gene (reference sequence). Losses at the gene ends were 0 bases for V and 7 bases for J; bases not matched to a gene: 5. The CDR3 nucleotides read TGTGCCACCAGCAGAGATCGCAGGGGGCTTAACATTCAGTACTTC. The encoded protein is CATSRDRRGLNIQYF. Full variable domain (rest looked up from reference TRBV15 and TRBJ2-4): DAMVIQNPRYQVTQFGKPVTLSCSQTLNHNVMYWYQQKSSQAPKLLFHYYDKDFNNEADTPDNFQSRRPNTSFCFLDIRSPGLGDTAMYLCATSRDRRGLNIQYFGAGTRLSVL.

The chain uses TRBV7-2 and TRBJ1-5, with D maybe TRBD1 (6 bases). The CDR3 totals 14 residues. The germline V gene has CDR1 SGHTA and CDR2 FQGNSA. The V gene lost 7 bases and the J gene lost 6 bases, with 16 bases spanning the gap. CDR3 residues: CASTLSGASQPQHF. The CDR3 DNA follows: TGTGCCAGCACCCTATCGGGGGCCAGTCAGCCCCAGCATTTT.

CDR3 in amino acids: CASSSGSGANVLTF. Here the CDR3 DNA reads TGCGCCAGCAGCTCGGGCTCTGGGGCCAACGTCCTGACTTTC. The chain carries TRBV5-1 and TRBJ2-6, with unresolved D. The CDR3 contains 14 residues. Trimming took 3 bases from V and 0 from J, leaving 4 bases between them. Per the germline V gene, CDR1 is SGHRS and CDR2 is YFSETQ.

The V call is TRBV18, the J call TRBJ1-6; 9 bases agree with TRBD1. The CDR3 runs 17 residues. Germline CDR1 and CDR2: KGHSH and LQKENI. The trim removed 3 bases at V and 5 bases at J, leaving 8 bases unmatched. CDR3 loop: CASSPAPTGGNNSPLHF. For the CDR3, the DNA is TGTGCCAGCTCACCCGCTCCGACAGGGGGTAATAATTCACCCCTCCACTTT. Variable domain in full (rest from reference TRBV18 and TRBJ1-6): NAGVMQNPRHLVRRRGQEARLRCSPMKGHSHVYWYRQLPEEGLKFMVYLQKENIIDESGMPKERFSAEFPKEGPSILRIQQVVRGDSAAYFCASSPAPTGGNNSPLHFGNGTRLTVT.

The V and J genes are TRBV12-5 and TRBJ2-5, with a tentative D call TRBD1 (5 bases). Germline CDR1 LGHNT, CDR2 FRNRAP. The V end was cut by 3 bases, the J end by 1 base, with 9 bases between. This CDR3 is built from 14 residues. CDR3 loop: CASGLLTAQETQYF. The CDR3 DNA is TGTGCTAGTGGTTTACTGACAGCCCAAGAGACCCAGTACTTC.